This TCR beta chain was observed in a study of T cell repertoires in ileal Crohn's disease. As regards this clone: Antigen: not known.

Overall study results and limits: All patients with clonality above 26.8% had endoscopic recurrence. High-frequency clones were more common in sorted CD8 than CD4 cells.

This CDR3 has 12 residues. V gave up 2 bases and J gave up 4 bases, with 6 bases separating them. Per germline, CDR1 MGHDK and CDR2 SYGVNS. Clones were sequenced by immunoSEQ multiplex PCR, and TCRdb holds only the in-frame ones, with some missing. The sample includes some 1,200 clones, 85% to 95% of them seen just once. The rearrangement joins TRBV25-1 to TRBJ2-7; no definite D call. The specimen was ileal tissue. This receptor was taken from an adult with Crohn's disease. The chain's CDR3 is CASSEQHYEQYF. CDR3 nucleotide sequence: TGTGCCAGCAGTGAACAACATTACGAGCAGTACTTC.